A selection of T cell receptor beta chains follows, all from one sample in a study of T cell responses to AZD1222 COVID-19 vaccine. Data came from immunoSEQ multiplex PCR; TCRdb stores just in-frame clones and leaves some out. Of 95,000 to 150,000 clones detected, roughly 91% appear once; the ten largest clones hold 5%. The sample in question was peripheral blood, obtained 28 days after the second AZD1222 dose. These receptors were obtained from an adult who received the AZD1222 COVID-19 vaccine. CDR3s include the opening cysteine and the closing phenylalanine or tryptophan. A D gene is named only where the DNA matches it firmly. Clone size is not always given. Where it is, it says once, few, many or a class for expanded clones.

TRBJ1-5	TRBV20-1	TRBD1	NA	TGCAGTGCTAGTGGGGACAGGGGAAGCAATCAGCCCCAGCATTTT	CSASGDRGSNQPQHF
TRBJ1-5	TRBV2	NA	once	TGTGCCAGCAGTGACTCAGGGACTTTCACAACCTCTCAGCATTTT	CASSDSGTFTTSQHF
TRBJ2-1	TRBV7-9	NA	NA	TGTGCCAGCAGCTTATCATTCGTAAGCGAGCAGTTCTTC	CASSLSFVSEQFF
TRBJ1-1	TRBV29-1	NA	NA	TGCAGCGTTGACAGCCCGAACACTGAAGCTTTCTTT	CSVDSPNTEAFF
TRBJ2-7	TRBV18	TRBD2	NA	TGTGCCAGCTCACCACCTAGCGGGAGGGCCGGCAGCCAGCAGTACTTC	CASSPPSGRAGSQQYF
TRBJ2-5	TRBV7-2	NA	NA	TGTGCCAGCAGCCAAGGACACGTCCAAGAGACCCAGTACTTC	CASSQGHVQETQYF
TRBJ2-6	TRBV21-1	NA	NA	TGTGCCAGCAGCAGGGCCCTAGCTGGTGCTGGGGCCAACGTCCTGACTTTC	CASSRALAGAGANVLTF
TRBJ1-5	TRBV19	NA	NA	TGTGCCAGTAGTATAGTCGGGACATATAGCAATCAGCCCCAGCATTTT	CASSIVGTYSNQPQHF
TRBJ1-4	TRBV11-2	TRBD1	NA	TGTGCCAGCAGCTTAAGCTCCCGGACAGGCAATGAAAAACTGTTTTTT	CASSLSSRTGNEKLFF
TRBJ2-5	TRBV29-1	NA	NA	TGCAGCCCGAAAATACTTACTAGGCCTAACCAAGAGACCCAGTACTTC	CSPKILTRPNQETQYF
TRBJ2-7	TRBV29-1	NA	NA	TGCAGCGCCGGGCCGAGAGGGGTTCACAACGAGCAGTACTTC	CSAGPRGVHNEQYF
TRBJ1-2	TRBV7-9	TRBD1	NA	TGTGCCAGCAGCTTAGCGCAGGGGGACTATGGCTACACCTTC	CASSLAQGDYGYTF
TRBJ1-5	TRBV2	NA	NA	TGTGCCAGCAGTGCTTCGGGGTCACACGTTCAGCCCCAGCATTTT	CASSASGSHVQPQHF
TRBJ1-1	TRBV6-5	NA	NA	TGTGCCAGCAACCTGACCCCGGGGACTGAAGCTTTCTTT	CASNLTPGTEAFF
TRBJ2-1	TRBV19	NA	NA	TGTGCCAGTAGTAGAGGGGGAGTTGCTTACAATGAGCAGTTCTTC	CASSRGGVAYNEQFF
TRBJ1-1	TRBV5-1	NA	NA	TGCGCCAGCAGCTTATCTCAGGGAAGGAACACTGAAGCTTTCTTT	CASSLSQGRNTEAFF
TRBJ1-1	TRBV6-1	NA	NA	TGTGCCAGCAGTGAGGCGCAATATGGCGGCGCGGAAGCTTTCTTT	CASSEAQYGGAEAFF
TRBJ2-2	TRBV19	TRBD1	NA	TGTGCCAGTAGTTCCCGACAGGGGACCGGGGAGCTGTTTTTT	CASSSRQGTGELFF
TRBJ1-1	TRBV5-1	NA	NA	TGCGCCAGCAGCTTGCAGGGAGACACTGAAGCTTTCTTT	CASSLQGDTEAFF
TRBJ2-1	TRBV6-1	TRBD2	NA	TGTGCCAGCAGTGAAGCCGGGTCGGGGTTCAGGACTAGCGGGAGGTACTATGAGCAGTTCTTC	CASSEAGSGFRTSGRYYEQFF
TRBJ2-2	TRBV9	NA	NA	TGTGCCAGCAGCGTCCTCACCGGGGAGCTGTTTTTT	CASSVLTGELFF
TRBJ1-2	TRBV18	NA	NA	TGTGCCAGCTCACCACAGCGGGGGACTAACTATGGCTACACCTTC	CASSPQRGTNYGYTF
TRBJ2-2	TRBV9	NA	NA	TGTGCCAGCAGCGTAGGAAGTCAAGCCGGGGAGCTGTTTTTT	CASSVGSQAGELFF
TRBJ2-5	TRBV7-2	TRBD2	NA	TGTGCCAGCAGCTTAGCTGGTGGGAGGGGAGGGGAGACCCAGTACTTC	CASSLAGGRGGETQYF
TRBJ2-1	TRBV5-4	TRBD2	NA	TGTGCCAGCAGCCGGTCGGCGGGGGAGGGTACTGAGCAGTTCTTC	CASSRSAGEGTEQFF
TRBJ2-1	TRBV2	TRBD2	NA	TGTGCCAGCAGTGCGACTAGCGGGAGGGGTTCCTACAATGAGCAGTTCTTC	CASSATSGRGSYNEQFF
TRBJ1-3	TRBV5-6	NA	NA	TGTGCCAGCAGCATTAGCTGGGGTATTGGAAACACCATATATTTT	CASSISWGIGNTIYF
TRBJ2-7	TRBV7-2	NA	NA	TGTGCCAGCAGCTTGGGGGTCAACAGCCACGAGCAGTACTTC	CASSLGVNSHEQYF
TRBJ2-5	TRBV12-3/TRBV12-4	TRBD2	NA	TGTGCCAGCTCGAGGGGACTAGCCGAGACCCAGTACTTC	CASSRGLAETQYF
TRBJ1-1	TRBV11-3	TRBD1	NA	TGTGCCAGCAGCTTAACAGGGGGCACTGAAGCTTTCTTT	CASSLTGGTEAFF
TRBJ1-6	TRBV7-9	TRBD1	NA	TGTGCCAGCAGGGCCGGGACAGGGGATTCACCCCTCCACTTT	CASRAGTGDSPLHF
TRBJ1-2	TRBV5-5	TRBD1	NA	TGTGCCAGCAGCGACGACAGGGTACTTGGCGGCTACACCTTC	CASSDDRVLGGYTF
TRBJ1-4	TRBV27	NA	NA	TGTGCCAGCAGCCAAGGGTCGGGTCTGATGGGGGAAAAACTGTTTTTT	CASSQGSGLMGEKLFF
TRBJ2-7	TRBV30	NA	NA	TGTGCCTGGAGTGTACTGGGCTCCAGATACGAGCAGTACTTC	CAWSVLGSRYEQYF
TRBJ1-2	TRBV4-1	NA	once	TGCGCCACGAGTGAGGGGTGGAACTATGGCTACACCTTC	CATSEGWNYGYTF
TRBJ2-1	TRBV30	NA	NA	TGTGCCTTGGTAGCGGAGAGCTCCTACAATGAGCAGTTCTTC	CALVAESSYNEQFF
TRBJ2-5	TRBV5-6	TRBD2	NA	TGTGCCAGCAGCCCAAGCGGGGGGGTTCAAGAGACCCAGTACTTC	CASSPSGGVQETQYF
TRBJ2-3	TRBV7-2	TRBD2	NA	TGTGCAACTGCTAGCGGAACTAGCACAGATACGCAGTATTTT	CATASGTSTDTQYF
TRBJ2-1	TRBV19	NA	NA	TGTGCCAGTAGTAATGACAGAGCGAGTGAGCAGTTCTTC	CASSNDRASEQFF
TRBJ2-6	TRBV2	TRBD2	NA	TGTGCCAGTACCCCGGGGGGATCTGGGGCCAACGTCCTGACTTTC	CASTPGGSGANVLTF
TRBJ2-7	TRBV2	TRBD2	NA	TGTGCCAGCAGTCACGGGACTAGCGGGCTCGAGGAGCAGTACTTC	CASSHGTSGLEEQYF
TRBJ2-1	TRBV9	NA	NA	TGTGCCAGCAGCGCTTCCTACAATGAGCAGTTCTTC	CASSASYNEQFF
TRBJ2-3	TRBV27	TRBD2	NA	TGTGCCAGCAGTCCATATAGCGGGATGGGTCAGGGAGATACGCAGTATTTT	CASSPYSGMGQGDTQYF
TRBJ2-1	TRBV7-2	NA	NA	TGTGCCAGCAGCCCGTCCGCAGGGACGTTATATCAGTTCTTC	CASSPSAGTLYQFF
TRBJ2-5	TRBV30	NA	NA	TGTGCCTGGAGTGCAACCCGGGACGACCGTCGAGAGACCCAGTACTTC	CAWSATRDDRRETQYF
TRBJ2-3	TRBV7-2	NA	once	TGTGCCAGCAGCTTAGGCCCAGATACGCAGTATTTT	CASSLGPDTQYF